The entry below gives a single T cell receptor (beta chain) sequence along with its context. Its antigen is not known. This sample was included in a study of identical twins. Notes on the study in general: It was cross-sectional statistical analysis, not following the same donors, that the conclusions relied on.

Each CDR3 protein is one row after TCRdb ran MiXCR on the 5' RACE reads. The sample lists 200,000 to 300,000 distinct CDR3 sequences; roughly 7% were seen once. Each donor was a healthy Caucasian. The CDR3 is made up of 15 amino acids. V was pared by 5 bases and J by 2 bases, with 6 bases of the junction left unmatched. CDR1 is LNHDA and CDR2 is SQIVND in the germline V gene (reference sequence). These records were also assigned to another study, of yellow fever vaccine responses in identical twins.

The sequencing sample was made of memory (CD45RO+) T cells sorted from blood. The J gene is TRBJ2-5, the V gene TRBV19, with 9 bases that match TRBD2. This receptor was identified in a woman under 30 in good health. CDR3 sequence reads: CASSSLAGGQETQYF. CDR3 bases: TGTGCCAGTAGTTCACTAGCGGGCGGACAAGAGACCCAGTACTTC.